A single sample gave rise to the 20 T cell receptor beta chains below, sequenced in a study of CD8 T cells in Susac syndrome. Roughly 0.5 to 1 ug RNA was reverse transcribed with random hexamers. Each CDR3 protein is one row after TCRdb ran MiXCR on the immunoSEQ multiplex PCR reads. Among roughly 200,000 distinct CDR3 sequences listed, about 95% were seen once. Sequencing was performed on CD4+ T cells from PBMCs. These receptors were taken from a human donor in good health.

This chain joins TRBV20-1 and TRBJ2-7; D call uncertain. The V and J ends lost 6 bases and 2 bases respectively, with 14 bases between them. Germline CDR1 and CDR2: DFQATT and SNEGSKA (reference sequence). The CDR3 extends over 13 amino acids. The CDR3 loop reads CSAPGRRPYEQYF. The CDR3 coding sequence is TGCAGTGCCCCCGGGCGGAGACCCTACGAGCAGTACTTC.

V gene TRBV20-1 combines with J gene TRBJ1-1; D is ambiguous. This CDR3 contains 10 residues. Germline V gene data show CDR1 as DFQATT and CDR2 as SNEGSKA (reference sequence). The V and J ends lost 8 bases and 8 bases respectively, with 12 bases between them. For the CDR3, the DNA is TGCAGTTTAAGCGTCCGGGAAGCTTTCTTT. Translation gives CSLSVREAFF.

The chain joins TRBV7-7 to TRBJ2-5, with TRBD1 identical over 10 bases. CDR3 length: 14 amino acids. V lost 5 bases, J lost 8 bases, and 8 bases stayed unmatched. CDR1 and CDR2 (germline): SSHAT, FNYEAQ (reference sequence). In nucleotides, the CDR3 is TGTGCCAGCAGCCAGGGACAGGGGAAGAGAACCCAGTACTTC. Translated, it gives CASSQGQGKRTQYF.

The CDR3 nucleotides are TGTGCCAGCAGTCGGTCGGACATCCGAGCTTTCTTT. Amino acid sequence: CASSRSDIRAFF. The chain combines TRBV12-3 or TRBV12-4 with TRBJ1-1; D may be TRBD1 (5 bases). The CDR3 length is 12 residues. Deletions cut 5 bases from V and 10 bases from J, with 14 bases between.

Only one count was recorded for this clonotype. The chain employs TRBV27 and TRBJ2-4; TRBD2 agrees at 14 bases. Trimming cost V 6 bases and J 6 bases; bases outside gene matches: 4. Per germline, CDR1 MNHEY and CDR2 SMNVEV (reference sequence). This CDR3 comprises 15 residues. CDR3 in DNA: TGTGCCAGCAGAGGACTAGCGGGAGGCCGAAACATTCAGTACTTC. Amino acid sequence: CASRGLAGGRNIQYF.

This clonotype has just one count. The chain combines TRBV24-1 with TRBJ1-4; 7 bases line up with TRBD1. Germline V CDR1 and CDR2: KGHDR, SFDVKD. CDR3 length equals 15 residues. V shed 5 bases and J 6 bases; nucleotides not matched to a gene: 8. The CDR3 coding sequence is TGTGCCACCAGTGCCGGAGAGGGGGCTTATGAAAAACTGTTTTTT. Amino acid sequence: CATSAGEGAYEKLFF.

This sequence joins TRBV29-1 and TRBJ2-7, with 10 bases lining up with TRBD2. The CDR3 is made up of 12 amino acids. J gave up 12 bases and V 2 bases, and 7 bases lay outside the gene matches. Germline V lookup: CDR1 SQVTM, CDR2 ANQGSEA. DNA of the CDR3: TGCAGCGTTGAATATCAAGCGGGAGGGATGTACTTC. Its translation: CSVEYQAGGMYF.

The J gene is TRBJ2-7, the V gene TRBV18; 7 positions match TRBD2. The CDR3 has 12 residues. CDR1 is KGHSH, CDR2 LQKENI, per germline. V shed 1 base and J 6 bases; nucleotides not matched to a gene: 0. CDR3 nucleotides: TGTGCCAGCTCACCACGGGGGGGCGAGCAGTACTTC. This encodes CASSPRGGEQYF. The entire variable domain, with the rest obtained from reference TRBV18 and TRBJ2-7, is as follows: NAGVMQNPRHLVRRRGQEARLRCSPMKGHSHVYWYRQLPEEGLKFMVYLQKENIIDESGMPKERFSAEFPKEGPSILRIQQVVRGDSAAYFCASSPRGGEQYFGPGTRLTVT.

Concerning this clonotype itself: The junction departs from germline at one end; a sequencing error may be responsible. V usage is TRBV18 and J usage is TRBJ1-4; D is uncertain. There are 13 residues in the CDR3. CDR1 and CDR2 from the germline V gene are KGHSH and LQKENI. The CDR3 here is CASSPRGNEKLIF. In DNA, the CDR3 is TGTGCCAGCTCACCACGGGGTAATGAAAAACTGATTTTT.

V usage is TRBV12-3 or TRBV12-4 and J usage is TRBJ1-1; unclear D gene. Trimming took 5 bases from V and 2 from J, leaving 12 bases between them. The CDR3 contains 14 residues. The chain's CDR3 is CASSVHLPNTEAFF. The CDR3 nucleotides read TGTGCCAGCAGTGTTCACCTGCCAAACACTGAAGCTTTCTTT.

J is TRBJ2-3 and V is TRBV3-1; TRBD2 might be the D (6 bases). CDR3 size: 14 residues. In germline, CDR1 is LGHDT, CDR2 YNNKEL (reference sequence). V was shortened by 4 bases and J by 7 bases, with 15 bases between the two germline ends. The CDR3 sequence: CASSPVSGANTQYF. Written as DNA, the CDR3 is TGTGCCAGCAGCCCGGTTAGCGGAGCTAATACGCAGTATTTT.

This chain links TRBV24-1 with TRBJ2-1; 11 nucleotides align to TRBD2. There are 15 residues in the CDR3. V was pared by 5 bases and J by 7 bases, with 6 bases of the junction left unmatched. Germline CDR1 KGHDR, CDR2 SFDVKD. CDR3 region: CATSGRLAGWNEQFF. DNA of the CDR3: TGTGCCACCAGTGGGAGACTAGCGGGATGGAATGAGCAGTTCTTC.

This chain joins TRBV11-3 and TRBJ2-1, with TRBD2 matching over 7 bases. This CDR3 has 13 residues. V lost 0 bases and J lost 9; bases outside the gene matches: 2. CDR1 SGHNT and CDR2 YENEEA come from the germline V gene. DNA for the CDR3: TGTGCCAGCAGCTTAGATTTAGCGGGTGAGCAGTTCTTC. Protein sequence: CASSLDLAGEQFF. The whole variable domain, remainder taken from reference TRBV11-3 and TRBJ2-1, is EAGVVQSPRYKIIEKKQPVAFWCNPISGHNTLYWYLQNLGQGPELLIRYENEEAVDDSQLPKDRFSAERLKGVDSTLKIQPAELGDSAVYLCASSLDLAGEQFFGPGTRLTVL.

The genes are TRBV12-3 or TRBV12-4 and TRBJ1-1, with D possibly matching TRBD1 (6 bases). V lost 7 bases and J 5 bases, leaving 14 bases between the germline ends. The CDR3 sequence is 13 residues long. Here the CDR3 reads CASTRTGTTEAFF. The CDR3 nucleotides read TGTGCCAGCACCCGAACAGGGACTACTGAAGCTTTCTTT.

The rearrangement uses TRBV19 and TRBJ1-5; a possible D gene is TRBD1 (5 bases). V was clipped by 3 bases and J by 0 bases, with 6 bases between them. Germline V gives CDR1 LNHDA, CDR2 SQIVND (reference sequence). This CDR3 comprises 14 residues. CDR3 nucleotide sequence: TGTGCCAGTAGTATGGGGGGTAGCAATCAGCCCCAGCATTTT. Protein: CASSMGGSNQPQHF.

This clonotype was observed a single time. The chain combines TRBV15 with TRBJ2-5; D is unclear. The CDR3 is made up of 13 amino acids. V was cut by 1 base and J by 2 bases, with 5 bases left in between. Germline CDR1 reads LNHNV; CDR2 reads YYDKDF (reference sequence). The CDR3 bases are TGTGCCACCAGCAGAGTTGGTCAAGAGACCCAGTACTTC. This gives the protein CATSRVGQETQYF.

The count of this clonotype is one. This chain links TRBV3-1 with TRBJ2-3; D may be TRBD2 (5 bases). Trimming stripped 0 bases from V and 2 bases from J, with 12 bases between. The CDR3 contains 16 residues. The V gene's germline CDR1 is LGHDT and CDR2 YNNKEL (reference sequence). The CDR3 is CASSQDWRVYTDTQYF. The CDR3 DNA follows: TGTGCCAGCAGCCAAGATTGGCGGGTCTACACAGATACGCAGTATTTT.

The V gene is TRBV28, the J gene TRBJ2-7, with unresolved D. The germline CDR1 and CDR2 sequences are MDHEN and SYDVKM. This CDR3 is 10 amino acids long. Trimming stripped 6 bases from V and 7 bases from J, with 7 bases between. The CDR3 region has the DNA TGTGCCAGCAGCGGATTTGAGCAGTACTTC. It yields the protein CASSGFEQYF.

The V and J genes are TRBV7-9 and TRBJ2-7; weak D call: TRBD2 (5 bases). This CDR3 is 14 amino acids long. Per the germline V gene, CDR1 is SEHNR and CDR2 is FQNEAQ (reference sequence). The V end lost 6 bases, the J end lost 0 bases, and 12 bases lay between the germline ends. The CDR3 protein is CASRSSGSSYEQYF. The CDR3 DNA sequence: TGTGCCAGCAGATCCAGCGGAAGCTCCTACGAGCAGTACTTC.

The CDR3 here is CASSGVQETQYF. The CDR3 region has the DNA TGTGCCAGCTCAGGTGTACAAGAGACCCAGTACTTC. The chain carries TRBV18 and TRBJ2-5; D not resolved. Germline loops: CDR1 KGHSH, CDR2 LQKENI. The CDR3 spans 12 residues. V lost 5 bases and J 2 bases, leaving 6 bases between the germline ends.